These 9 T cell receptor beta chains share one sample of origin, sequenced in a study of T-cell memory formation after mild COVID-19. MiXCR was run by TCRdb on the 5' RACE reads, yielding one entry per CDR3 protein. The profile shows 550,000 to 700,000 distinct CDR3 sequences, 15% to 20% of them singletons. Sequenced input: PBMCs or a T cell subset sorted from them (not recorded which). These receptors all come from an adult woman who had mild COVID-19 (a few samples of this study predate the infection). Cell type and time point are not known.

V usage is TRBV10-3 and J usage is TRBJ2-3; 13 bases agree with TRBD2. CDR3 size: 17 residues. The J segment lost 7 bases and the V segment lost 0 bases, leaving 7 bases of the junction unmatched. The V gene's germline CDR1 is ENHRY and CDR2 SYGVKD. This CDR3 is CAISESELAGGPNTQYF. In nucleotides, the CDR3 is TGTGCCATCAGTGAGTCTGAACTAGCGGGGGGGCCGAATACGCAGTATTTT.

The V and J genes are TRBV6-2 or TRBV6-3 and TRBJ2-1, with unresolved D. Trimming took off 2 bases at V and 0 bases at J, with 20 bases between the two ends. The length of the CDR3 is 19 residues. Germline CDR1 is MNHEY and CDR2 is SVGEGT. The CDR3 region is CASSYPPLVPLSSYNEQFF. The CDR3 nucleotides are TGTGCCAGCAGTTACCCACCCTTAGTACCGCTCAGCTCCTACAATGAGCAGTTCTTC.

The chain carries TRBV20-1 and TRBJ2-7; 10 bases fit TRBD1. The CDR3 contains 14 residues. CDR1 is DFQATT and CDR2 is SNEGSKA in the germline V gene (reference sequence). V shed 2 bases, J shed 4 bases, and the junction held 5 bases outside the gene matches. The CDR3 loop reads CSARPGQGIYEQYF. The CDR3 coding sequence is TGCAGTGCTAGACCGGGACAGGGGATTTACGAGCAGTACTTC.

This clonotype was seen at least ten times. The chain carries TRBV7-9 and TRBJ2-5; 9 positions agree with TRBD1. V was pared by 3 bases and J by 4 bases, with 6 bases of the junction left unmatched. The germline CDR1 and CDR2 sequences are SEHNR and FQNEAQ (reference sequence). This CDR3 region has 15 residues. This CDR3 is CASSLYRGRGETQYF. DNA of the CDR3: TGTGCCAGCAGCTTGTACAGGGGGCGCGGAGAGACCCAGTACTTC.

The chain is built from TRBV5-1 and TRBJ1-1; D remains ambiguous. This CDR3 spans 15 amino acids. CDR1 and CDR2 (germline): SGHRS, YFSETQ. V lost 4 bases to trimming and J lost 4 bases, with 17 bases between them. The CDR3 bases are TGCGCCAGCAGCACCACCCAGGCTCTAGGCACTGAAGCTTTCTTT. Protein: CASSTTQALGTEAFF.

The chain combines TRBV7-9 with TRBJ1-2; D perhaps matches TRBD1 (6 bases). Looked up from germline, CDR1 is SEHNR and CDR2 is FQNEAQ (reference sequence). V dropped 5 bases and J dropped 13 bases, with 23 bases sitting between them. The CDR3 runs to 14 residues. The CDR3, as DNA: TGTGCCAGCAGCACCCAAGATGGGACAAGGAGTATCACCTTC. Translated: CASSTQDGTRSITF. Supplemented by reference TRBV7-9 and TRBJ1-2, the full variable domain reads DTGVSQNPRHKITKRGQNVTFRCDPISEHNRLYWYRQTLGQGPEFLTYFQNEAQLEKSRLLSDRFSAERPKGSFSTLEIQRTEQGDSAMYLCASSTQDGTRSITFGSGTRLTVV.

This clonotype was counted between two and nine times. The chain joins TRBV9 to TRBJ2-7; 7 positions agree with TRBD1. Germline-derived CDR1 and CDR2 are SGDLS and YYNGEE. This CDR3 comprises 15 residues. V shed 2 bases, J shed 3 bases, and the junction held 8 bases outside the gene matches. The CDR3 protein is CASSVRTGSIYEQYF. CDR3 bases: TGTGCCAGCAGCGTGAGGACAGGCTCCATCTACGAGCAGTACTTC.

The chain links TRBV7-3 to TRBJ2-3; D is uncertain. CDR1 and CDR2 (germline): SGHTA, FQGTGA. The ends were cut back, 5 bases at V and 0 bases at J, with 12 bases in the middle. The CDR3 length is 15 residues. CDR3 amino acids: CASSASGDSTDTQYF. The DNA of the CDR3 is TGTGCCAGCAGCGCTTCTGGGGATAGCACAGATACGCAGTATTTT.

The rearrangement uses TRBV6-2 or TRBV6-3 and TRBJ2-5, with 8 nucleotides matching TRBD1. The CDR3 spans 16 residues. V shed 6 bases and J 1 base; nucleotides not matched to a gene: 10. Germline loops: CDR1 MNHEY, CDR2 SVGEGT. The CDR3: CASRNDRDRLQETQYF. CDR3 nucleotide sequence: TGTGCCAGCAGAAACGATCGGGACAGGCTCCAAGAGACCCAGTACTTC.